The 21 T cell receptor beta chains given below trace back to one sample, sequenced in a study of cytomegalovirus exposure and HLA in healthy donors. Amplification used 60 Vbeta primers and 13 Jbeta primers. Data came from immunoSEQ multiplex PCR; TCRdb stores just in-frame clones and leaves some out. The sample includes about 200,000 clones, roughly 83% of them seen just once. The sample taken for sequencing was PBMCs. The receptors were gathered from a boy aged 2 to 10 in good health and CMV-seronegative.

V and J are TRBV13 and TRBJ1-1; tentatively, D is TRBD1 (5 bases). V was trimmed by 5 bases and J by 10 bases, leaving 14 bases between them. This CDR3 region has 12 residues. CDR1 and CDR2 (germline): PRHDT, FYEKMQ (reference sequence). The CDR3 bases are TGTGCCAGCAGCCCCATGCGTAGGGGAGCTTTCTTT. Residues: CASSPMRRGAFF.

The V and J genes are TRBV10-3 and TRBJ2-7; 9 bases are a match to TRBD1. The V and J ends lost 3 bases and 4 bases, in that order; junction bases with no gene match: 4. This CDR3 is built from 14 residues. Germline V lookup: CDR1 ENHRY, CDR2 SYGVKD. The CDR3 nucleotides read TGTGCCATCAGTGAAAAGGGACAGGGTTACGAGCAGTACTTC. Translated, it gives CAISEKGQGYEQYF.

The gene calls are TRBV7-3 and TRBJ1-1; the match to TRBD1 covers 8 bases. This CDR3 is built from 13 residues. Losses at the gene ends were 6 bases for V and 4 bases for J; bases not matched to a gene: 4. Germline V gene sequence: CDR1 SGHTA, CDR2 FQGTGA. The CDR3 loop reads CASSPTGGTEAFF. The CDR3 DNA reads TGTGCCAGCAGTCCAACAGGGGGCACTGAAGCTTTCTTT.

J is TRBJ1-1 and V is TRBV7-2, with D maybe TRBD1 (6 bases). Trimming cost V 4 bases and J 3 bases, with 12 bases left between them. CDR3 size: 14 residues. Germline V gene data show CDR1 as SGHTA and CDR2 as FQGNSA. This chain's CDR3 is CASSSDSPYTEAFF. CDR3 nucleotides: TGTGCCAGCAGCTCGGACAGTCCTTACACTGAAGCTTTCTTT.

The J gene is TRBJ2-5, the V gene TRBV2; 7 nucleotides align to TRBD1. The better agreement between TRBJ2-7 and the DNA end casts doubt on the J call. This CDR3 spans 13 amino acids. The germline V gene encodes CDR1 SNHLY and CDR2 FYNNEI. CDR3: CASRYRGSGEQYF. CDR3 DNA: TGTGCCAGCAGGTACAGGGGTTCGGGCGAGCAGTACTTC.

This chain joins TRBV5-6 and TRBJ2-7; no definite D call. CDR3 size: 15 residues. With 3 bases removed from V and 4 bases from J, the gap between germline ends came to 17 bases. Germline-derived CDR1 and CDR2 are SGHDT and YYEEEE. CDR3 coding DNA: TGTGCCAGCAGCTCGCTAAGCGCGAACCTTTACGAGCAGTACTTC. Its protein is CASSSLSANLYEQYF.

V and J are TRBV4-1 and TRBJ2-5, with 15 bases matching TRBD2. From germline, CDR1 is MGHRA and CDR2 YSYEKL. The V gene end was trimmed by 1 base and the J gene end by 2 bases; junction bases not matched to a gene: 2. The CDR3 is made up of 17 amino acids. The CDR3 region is CASSQVGLAGGQETQYF. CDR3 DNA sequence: TGCGCCAGCAGCCAAGTGGGACTAGCGGGGGGTCAAGAGACCCAGTACTTC.

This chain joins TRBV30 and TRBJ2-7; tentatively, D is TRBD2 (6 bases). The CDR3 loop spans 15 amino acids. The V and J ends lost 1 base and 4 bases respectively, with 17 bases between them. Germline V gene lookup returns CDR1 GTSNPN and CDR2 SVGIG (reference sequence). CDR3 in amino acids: CAWSAGDLRGYEQYF. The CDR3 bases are TGTGCCTGGAGTGCGGGGGACCTCCGGGGATACGAGCAGTACTTC.

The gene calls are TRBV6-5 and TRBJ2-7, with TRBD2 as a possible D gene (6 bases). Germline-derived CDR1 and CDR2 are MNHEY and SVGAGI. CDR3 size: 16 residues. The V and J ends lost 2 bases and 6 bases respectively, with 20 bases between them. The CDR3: CASSYGAGQGLVEQYF. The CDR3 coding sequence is TGTGCCAGCAGTTACGGGGCGGGGCAGGGTCTCGTCGAGCAGTACTTC.

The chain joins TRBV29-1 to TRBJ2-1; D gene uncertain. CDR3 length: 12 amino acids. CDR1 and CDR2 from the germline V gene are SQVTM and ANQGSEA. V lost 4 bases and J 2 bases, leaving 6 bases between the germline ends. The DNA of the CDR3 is TGCAGCGTTGTAACAGCCTACAATGAGCAGTTCTTC. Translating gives CSVVTAYNEQFF.

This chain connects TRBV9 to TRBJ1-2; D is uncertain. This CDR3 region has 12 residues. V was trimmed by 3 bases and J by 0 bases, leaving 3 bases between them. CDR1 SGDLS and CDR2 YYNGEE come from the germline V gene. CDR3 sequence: CASSASNYGYTF. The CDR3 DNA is TGTGCCAGCAGCGCTTCTAACTATGGCTACACCTTC.

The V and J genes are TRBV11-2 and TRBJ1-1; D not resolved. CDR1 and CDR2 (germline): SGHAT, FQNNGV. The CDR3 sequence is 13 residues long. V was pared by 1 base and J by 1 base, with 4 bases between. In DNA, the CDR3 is TGTGCCAGCAGCTTAGGAGGGAACACTGAAGCTTTCTTT. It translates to CASSLGGNTEAFF.

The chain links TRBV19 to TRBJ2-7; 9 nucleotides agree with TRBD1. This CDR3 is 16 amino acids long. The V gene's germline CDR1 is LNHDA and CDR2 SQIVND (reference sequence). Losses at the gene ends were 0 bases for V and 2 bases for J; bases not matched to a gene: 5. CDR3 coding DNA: TGTGCCAGTAGTATAGATCCCGGACAGGGGACCTACGAGCAGTACTTC. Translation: CASSIDPGQGTYEQYF.

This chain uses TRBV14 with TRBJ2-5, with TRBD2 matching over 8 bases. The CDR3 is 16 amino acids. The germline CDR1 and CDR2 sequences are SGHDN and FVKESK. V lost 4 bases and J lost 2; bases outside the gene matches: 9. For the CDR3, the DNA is TGTGCCAGCAGCCTTCCGAGGGCTAGCGGGCAAGAGACCCAGTACTTC. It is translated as CASSLPRASGQETQYF.

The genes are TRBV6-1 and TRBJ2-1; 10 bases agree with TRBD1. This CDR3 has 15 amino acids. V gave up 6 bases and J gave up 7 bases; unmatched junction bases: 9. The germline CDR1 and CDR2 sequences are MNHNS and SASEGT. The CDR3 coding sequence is TGTGCCAGCAGGCCTAACGGGACAGGGGTAAATGAGCAGTTCTTC. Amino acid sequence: CASRPNGTGVNEQFF.

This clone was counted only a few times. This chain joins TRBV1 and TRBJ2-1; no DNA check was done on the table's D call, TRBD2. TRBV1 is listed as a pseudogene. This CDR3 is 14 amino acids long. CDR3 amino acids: CTSSQGREYNEQFF. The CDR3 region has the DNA TGCACCAGCAGCCAAGGGCGGGAATACAATGAGCAGTTCTTC.

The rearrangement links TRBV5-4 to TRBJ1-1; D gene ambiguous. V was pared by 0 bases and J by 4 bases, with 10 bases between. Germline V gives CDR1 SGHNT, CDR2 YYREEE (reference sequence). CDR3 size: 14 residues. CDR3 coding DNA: TGTGCCAGCAGCTTGGTGGCCGGCGGCACTGAAGCTTTCTTT. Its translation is CASSLVAGGTEAFF. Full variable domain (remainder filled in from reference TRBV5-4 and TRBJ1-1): ETGVTQSPTHLIKTRGQQVTLRCSSQSGHNTVSWYQQALGQGPQFIFQYYREEENGRGNFPPRFSGLQFPNYSSELNVNALELDDSALYLCASSLVAGGTEAFFGQGTRLTVV.

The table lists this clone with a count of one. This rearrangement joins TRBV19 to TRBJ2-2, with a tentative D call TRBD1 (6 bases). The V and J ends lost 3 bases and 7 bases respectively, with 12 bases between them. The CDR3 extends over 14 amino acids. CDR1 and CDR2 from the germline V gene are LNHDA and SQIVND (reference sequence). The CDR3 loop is CASSIIQGHGELFF. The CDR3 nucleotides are TGTGCCAGTAGTATCATACAGGGCCACGGGGAGCTGTTTTTT.

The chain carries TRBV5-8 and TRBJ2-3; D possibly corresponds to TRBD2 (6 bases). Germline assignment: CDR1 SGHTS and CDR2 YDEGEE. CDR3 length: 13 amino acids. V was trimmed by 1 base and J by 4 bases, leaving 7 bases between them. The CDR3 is CASSLREPDTQYF. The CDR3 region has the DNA TGTGCCAGCAGCTTGCGGGAGCCAGATACGCAGTATTTT.

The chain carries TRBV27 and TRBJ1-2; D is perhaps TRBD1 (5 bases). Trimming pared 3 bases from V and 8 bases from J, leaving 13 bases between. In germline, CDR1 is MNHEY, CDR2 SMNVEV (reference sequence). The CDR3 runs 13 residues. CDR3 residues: CASSFGGLLGYTF. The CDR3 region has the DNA TGTGCCAGCAGTTTCGGGGGTCTTTTGGGCTACACCTTC.

Here the CDR3 DNA reads TGTGCCAGCAGCCACAGGGAGGCGGGACTATCGCCCCGTGTTTACGAGCAGTACTTC. This codes for CASSHREAGLSPRVYEQYF. The chain links TRBV14 to TRBJ2-7, with 7 positions matching TRBD2. V lost 3 bases, J lost 4 bases, and 21 bases stayed unmatched. CDR3 length equals 19 residues. Per the germline V gene, CDR1 is SGHDN and CDR2 is FVKESK. Drawing the rest from reference TRBV14 and TRBJ2-7, the complete variable domain is EAGVTQFPSHSVIEKGQTVTLRCDPISGHDNLYWYRRVMGKEIKFLLHFVKESKQDESGMPNNRFLAERTGGTYSTLKVQPAELEDSGVYFCASSHREAGLSPRVYEQYFGPGTRLTVT.